This passage covers 32 T cell receptor beta chains from one sample sequenced in a study of T cells after posttransplantation cyclophosphamide. Here immunoSEQ multiplex PCR was the method, and the copy in TCRdb shows in-frame clones only, minus some. This sample has some 66,000 clones; 93% occur once, and the top ten carry about 3.1%. Material for sequencing was PBMCs. These receptor sequences come from a woman aged 25-40 years in good health and a related stem cell transplant donor.

The chain recombines TRBV4-3 with TRBJ2-5, with TRBD1 matching 7 bases. V dropped 2 bases and J dropped 1; count of bases not matched to a gene: 4. The CDR3 consists of 15 residues. Per germline, CDR1 LGHNA and CDR2 YSLEER. The CDR3 protein is CASSQNYRGQETQYF. For the CDR3, the DNA is TGCGCCAGCAGCCAAAATTACAGGGGCCAAGAGACCCAGTACTTC.

The rearrangement links TRBV19 to TRBJ2-3; D remains unclear. The CDR3 is 15 amino acids. The V end lost 1 base, the J end lost 2 bases, and 10 bases lay between the germline ends. CDR1 is LNHDA and CDR2 is SQIVND in the germline V gene (reference sequence). For the CDR3, the DNA is TGTGCCAGTAGTATAGGGGGAACTAACACAGATACGCAGTATTTT. This sequence encodes CASSIGGTNTDTQYF.

The J gene is TRBJ1-2, the V gene TRBV27, with 7 bases that match TRBD1. The V and J ends lost 6 bases and 3 bases, in that order; junction bases with no gene match: 4. Germline V gene lookup returns CDR1 MNHEY and CDR2 SMNVEV (reference sequence). The CDR3 runs 13 residues. CDR3 sequence (DNA): TGTGCCAGCAGGGGAACAGGGGACTATGGCTACACCTTC. Translation: CASRGTGDYGYTF.

The rearrangement joins TRBV19 to TRBJ2-3, with a possible D match to TRBD2 (7 bases). The V end was cut by 10 bases, the J end by 3 bases, with 17 bases between. From germline, CDR1 is LNHDA and CDR2 SQIVND (reference sequence). The CDR3 has 14 amino acids. Written as DNA, the CDR3 is TGTGCCACTAGAGTGGGGGGGCCAACAGATACGCAGTATTTT. It encodes CATRVGGPTDTQYF.

A word on this clone: The junction departs from the called germline gene at one end, perhaps through a read error. V gene TRBV7-9 combines with J gene TRBJ2-5; D is possibly TRBD1 (6 bases). There are 15 residues in the CDR3. Germline V gene data show CDR1 as SEHNR and CDR2 as FQNEAQ (reference sequence). The CDR3 here is CASTLDRWGQETQYF. The CDR3 DNA sequence: TGTGCCAGCACCTTAGACAGGTGGGGACAAGAGACCCAGTACTTC.

This sequence joins TRBV19 and TRBJ2-7, with 7 bases identical to TRBD1. This CDR3 region has 12 residues. The ends lost 6 bases at V and 2 bases at J; junction bases unmatched: 1. The germline V gene has CDR1 LNHDA and CDR2 SQIVND (reference sequence). The CDR3, as DNA: TGTGCCAGTAGCGGGACAGCCTACGAGCAGTACTTC. Translated, it gives CASSGTAYEQYF. Filled out from reference TRBV19 and TRBJ2-7, the complete variable domain reads DGGITQSPKYLFRKEGQNVTLSCEQNLNHDAMYWYRQDPGQGLRLIYYSQIVNDFQKGDIAEGYSVSREKKESFPLTVTSAQKNPTAFYLCASSGTAYEQYFGPGTRLTVT.

The chain combines TRBV6-5 with TRBJ2-1; the D is unclear. V was trimmed by 1 base and J by 8 bases, leaving 9 bases between them. CDR1 is MNHEY, CDR2 SVGAGI, per germline. CDR3 size: 13 residues. In DNA form, the CDR3 reads TGTGCCAGCAGTTACTGGGTAGGTCATGAGCAGTTCTTC. Protein product: CASSYWVGHEQFF.

The chain couples TRBV19 to TRBJ1-1, with D unresolved. CDR1 is LNHDA and CDR2 is SQIVND in the germline V gene (reference sequence). There are 14 residues in the CDR3. The germline V and J ends were trimmed by 1 base and 0 bases, with 6 bases remaining between them. This CDR3 is CASSIAGLNTEAFF. CDR3 nucleotides: TGTGCCAGTAGTATAGCAGGTTTGAACACTGAAGCTTTCTTT.

The V and J genes are TRBV11-3 and TRBJ2-7; possibly TRBD1 or TRBD2 for D (5 bases each). V was trimmed by 1 base and J by 6 bases, leaving 16 bases between them. Germline V gene data show CDR1 as SGHNT and CDR2 as YENEEA. The CDR3 covers 15 residues. CDR3 in DNA: TGTGCCAGCAGCTTAGTCCGGGACGGAAAAGGCGAGCAGTACTTC. Protein sequence: CASSLVRDGKGEQYF.

The chain combines TRBV4-2 with TRBJ2-2; no clear D gene. CDR1 and CDR2 from the germline V gene are LGHNA and YNFKEQ. With 5 bases removed from V and 0 bases from J, the gap between germline ends came to 16 bases. The CDR3 runs 17 residues. The CDR3 nucleotides are TGTGCCAGCAGCTTGGGCGGAGAAACTACGAACACCGGGGAGCTGTTTTTT. This gives the protein CASSLGGETTNTGELFF.

This chain uses TRBV25-1 with TRBJ1-3; TRBD1 might be the D (6 bases). The CDR3 is 17 amino acids. Per germline, CDR1 MGHDK and CDR2 SYGVNS. V was pared by 6 bases and J by 7 bases, with 25 bases between. The CDR3 here is CASSQTGTTHQVNTIYF. The CDR3 nucleotides read TGTGCCAGCAGCCAAACCGGGACAACCCACCAGGTCAACACCATATATTTT.

V gene TRBV6-1 combines with J gene TRBJ1-3; no firm D call. Trimming pared 7 bases from V and 0 bases from J, leaving 10 bases between. The CDR3 spans 14 residues. From germline, CDR1 is MNHNS and CDR2 SASEGT. The CDR3 coding sequence is TGTGCCAGCACACGATTTAACTCTGGAAACACCATATATTTT. Residues: CASTRFNSGNTIYF.

V and J are TRBV4-2 and TRBJ1-1; weak D call: TRBD1 (6 bases). V lost 5 bases and J lost 1, with 14 bases in between. This CDR3 region has 15 residues. The V gene's germline CDR1 is LGHNA and CDR2 YNFKEQ. In nucleotides, the CDR3 is TGTGCCAGCAGCGCGAACAGGGACTCGAACACTGAAGCTTTCTTT. Its protein is CASSANRDSNTEAFF.

The chain uses TRBV19 and TRBJ2-7; D is perhaps TRBD1 (6 bases). The CDR3 covers 14 residues. V lost 3 bases, J lost 2 bases, and 11 bases lay in between. Looked up from germline, CDR1 is LNHDA and CDR2 is SQIVND (reference sequence). CDR3 loop: CASSMGQGAYEQYF. CDR3 bases: TGTGCCAGTAGTATGGGACAAGGGGCCTACGAGCAGTACTTC.

V is TRBV7-6 and J is TRBJ2-7; 7 bases match TRBD1. The germline V gene encodes CDR1 SGHVS and CDR2 FNYEAQ. V dropped 5 bases and J dropped 2; count of bases not matched to a gene: 9. CDR3 length: 15 amino acids. CDR3 residues: CASSPTPDRAYEQYF. Here the CDR3 DNA reads TGTGCCAGCAGCCCAACACCTGACAGGGCCTACGAGCAGTACTTC.

This chain joins TRBV7-2 and TRBJ1-6; D unclear. This CDR3 comprises 16 residues. V shed 6 bases and J shed 0 bases, with 12 bases lying between them. The germline V gene encodes CDR1 SGHTA and CDR2 FQGNSA. The DNA for the CDR3 is TGTGCCAGCAGTCTAGACCAGAGCTCCTATAATTCACCCCTCCACTTT. Its protein product is CASSLDQSSYNSPLHF. Together with reference TRBV7-2 and TRBJ1-6, the CDR3 gives the full variable domain: GAGVSQSPSNKVTEKGKDVELRCDPISGHTALYWYRQSLGQGLEFLIYFQGNSAPDKSGLPSDRFSAERTGGSVSTLTIQRTQQEDSAVYLCASSLDQSSYNSPLHFGNGTRLTVT.

CDR3 bases: TGTGCCAGCAGTTCCCCTAGCGGACCTAGCACAGATACGCAGTATTTT. It is translated as CASSSPSGPSTDTQYF. This chain uses TRBV2 with TRBJ2-3, with TRBD2 matching 7 bases. The CDR3 length is 16 residues. V lost 5 bases and J lost 0; bases outside the gene matches: 8. Germline V gives CDR1 SNHLY, CDR2 FYNNEI.

The count of this clone is one. The rearrangement uses TRBV19 and TRBJ2-7; D is possibly TRBD1 (6 bases). Trimming took 5 bases from V and 4 from J, leaving 15 bases between them. Germline V gene sequence: CDR1 LNHDA, CDR2 SQIVND (reference sequence). CDR3 length: 14 amino acids. CDR3 coding DNA: TGTGCCAGTAGTCGACAGGCTCAATCATACGAGCAGTACTTC. Its protein is CASSRQAQSYEQYF.

This chain connects TRBV7-9 to TRBJ1-5; 7 bases match TRBD1. Per the germline V gene, CDR1 is SEHNR and CDR2 is FQNEAQ (reference sequence). This CDR3 is built from 14 residues. V was clipped by 3 bases and J by 4 bases; unmatched bases: 3. The DNA of the CDR3 is TGTGCCAGCAGCTTTGCAGGGGGTAATCAGCCCCAGCATTTT. Translated: CASSFAGGNQPQHF.

This clone was counted a single time. The gene calls are TRBV5-1 and TRBJ2-2; D is possibly TRBD2 (5 bases). The CDR3 loop spans 15 amino acids. The germline gives CDR1 SGHRS, CDR2 YFSETQ. V lost 0 bases and J lost 3, with 9 bases in between. For the CDR3, the DNA is TGCGCCAGCAGCTTGGGATCGGGGTACACCGGGGAGCTGTTTTTT. Amino acid sequence: CASSLGSGYTGELFF.

The CDR3 DNA reads as TGTGCCAGCAGCCCCGGAGTCGGGGGACGGGGAAATTCAGATACGCAGTATTTT. Translated, it gives CASSPGVGGRGNSDTQYF. This chain joins TRBV7-9 and TRBJ2-3; tentative D call: TRBD2 (6 bases). This CDR3 has 18 residues. V was cut by 5 bases and J by 4 bases, with 25 bases left in between. CDR1 is SEHNR, CDR2 FQNEAQ, per germline (reference sequence).

This chain connects TRBV5-4 to TRBJ2-5, with 8 bases lining up with TRBD1. With V trimmed by 3 bases and J by 4 bases, 2 bases remained unmatched. Germline V gene lookup returns CDR1 SGHNT and CDR2 YYREEE (reference sequence). The CDR3 totals 13 residues. The CDR3 DNA sequence: TGTGCCAGCAGCTCCCAGGGGGCAGAGACCCAGTACTTC. Translated, it gives CASSSQGAETQYF.

CDR3 sequence: CASSEALHPGVPGYTF. As DNA, the CDR3 is TGTGCCAGCAGTGAAGCGCTTCATCCAGGGGTGCCTGGCTACACCTTC. This chain links TRBV2 with TRBJ1-2, with D possibly being TRBD1 (6 bases). The CDR3 is 16 residues long. V was trimmed by 0 bases and J by 7 bases, leaving 18 bases between them. The V gene's germline CDR1 is SNHLY and CDR2 FYNNEI. Full variable domain (rest looked up from reference TRBV2 and TRBJ1-2): EPEVTQTPSHQVTQMGQEVILRCVPISNHLYFYWYRQILGQKVEFLVSFYNNEISEKSEIFDDQFSVERPDGSNFTLKIRSTKLEDSAMYFCASSEALHPGVPGYTFGSGTRLTVV.

This clone was observed once. This sequence joins TRBV4-1 and TRBJ2-1; D not resolved. The germline V and J ends were trimmed by 6 bases and 1 base, with 4 bases remaining between them. This CDR3 is built from 12 residues. Germline-derived CDR1 and CDR2 are MGHRA and YSYEKL. The CDR3 region has the DNA TGCGCCAGCAGGGGATCCTACAATGAGCAGTTCTTC. Encoded protein: CASRGSYNEQFF.

V gene TRBV28 combines with J gene TRBJ2-7; TRBD1 aligns across 8 bases. V trimming: 9 bases; J trimming: 3 bases; junction bases outside the gene matches: 4. Germline V gives CDR1 MDHEN, CDR2 SYDVKM. The CDR3 length is 12 residues. CDR3 protein: CASGQGDYEQYF. CDR3 DNA sequence: TGTGCCAGTGGACAGGGAGACTACGAGCAGTACTTC.

The chain combines TRBV11-2 with TRBJ1-3; perhaps TRBD1 as D (6 bases). There are 15 residues in the CDR3. Germline CDR1 SGHAT, CDR2 FQNNGV. Deletions cut 6 bases from V and 3 bases from J, with 15 bases between. The CDR3 bases are TGTGCCAGCAGTACCCCGGCAGGGGATGGAAACACCATATATTTT. Residues: CASSTPAGDGNTIYF.

The V call is TRBV6-6, the J call TRBJ1-1; no definite D call. Germline V gives CDR1 MNHNY, CDR2 SVGAGI (reference sequence). The CDR3 is 12 residues long. V gave up 2 bases and J gave up 1 base, with 2 bases separating them. Here the CDR3 DNA reads TGTGCCAGCAGTTACGCGAACACTGAAGCTTTCTTT. Protein sequence: CASSYANTEAFF.

The V call is TRBV19, the J call TRBJ1-2; D gene uncertain. Trimming cost V 4 bases and J 7 bases, with 13 bases left between them. Per the germline V gene, CDR1 is LNHDA and CDR2 is SQIVND (reference sequence). This CDR3 is built from 13 residues. The CDR3 nucleotides are TGTGCCAGTAGTACTGTTCCGGCGGGTGGCTACACCTTC. It codes for CASSTVPAGGYTF.

This clone was found once. The chain recombines TRBV9 with TRBJ2-7, with TRBD1 matching 7 bases. The germline CDR1 and CDR2 sequences are SGDLS and YYNGEE. After removal of 0 bases from V and 6 bases from J, the junction contained 3 bases not matched to a gene. There are 13 residues in the CDR3. The chain's CDR3 is CASSVGQGGEQYF. In DNA, the CDR3 is TGTGCCAGCAGCGTAGGACAGGGTGGCGAGCAGTACTTC. The full variable domain, completed using reference TRBV9 and TRBJ2-7, is DSGVTQTPKHLITATGQRVTLRCSPRSGDLSVYWYQQSLDQGLQFLIQYYNGEERAKGNILERFSAQQFPDLHSELNLSSLELGDSALYFCASSVGQGGEQYFGPGTRLTVT.

The genes are TRBV7-9 and TRBJ1-1, with 12 bases fitting TRBD1. Unmatched junction bases numbered 8, after V lost 6 bases and J lost 6 bases. Germline V lookup: CDR1 SEHNR, CDR2 FQNEAQ (reference sequence). The CDR3 spans 15 residues. The CDR3 bases are TGTGCCAGCAGTTCGGCCGGGACAGGGGGCGCTGAAGCTTTCTTT. Protein sequence: CASSSAGTGGAEAFF.

The gene calls are TRBV27 and TRBJ2-1; D remains unclear. The CDR3 runs 18 residues. V was shortened by 4 bases and J by 0 bases, with 19 bases between the two germline ends. Germline CDR1 MNHEY, CDR2 SMNVEV (reference sequence). The CDR3 here is CASSSLGRMLSSYNEQFF. The DNA for the CDR3 is TGTGCCAGCAGTTCCCTCGGTCGTATGCTCAGCTCCTACAATGAGCAGTTCTTC.

The rearrangement joins TRBV10-1 to TRBJ2-7; D remains unclear. This CDR3 spans 14 amino acids. The germline V gene encodes CDR1 WNHNN and CDR2 SYGVQD (reference sequence). V shed 0 bases and J shed 2 bases, with 8 bases lying between them. CDR3 amino acids: CASSESTLAYEQYF. The CDR3 bases are TGCGCCAGCAGTGAGTCGACTCTGGCCTACGAGCAGTACTTC.